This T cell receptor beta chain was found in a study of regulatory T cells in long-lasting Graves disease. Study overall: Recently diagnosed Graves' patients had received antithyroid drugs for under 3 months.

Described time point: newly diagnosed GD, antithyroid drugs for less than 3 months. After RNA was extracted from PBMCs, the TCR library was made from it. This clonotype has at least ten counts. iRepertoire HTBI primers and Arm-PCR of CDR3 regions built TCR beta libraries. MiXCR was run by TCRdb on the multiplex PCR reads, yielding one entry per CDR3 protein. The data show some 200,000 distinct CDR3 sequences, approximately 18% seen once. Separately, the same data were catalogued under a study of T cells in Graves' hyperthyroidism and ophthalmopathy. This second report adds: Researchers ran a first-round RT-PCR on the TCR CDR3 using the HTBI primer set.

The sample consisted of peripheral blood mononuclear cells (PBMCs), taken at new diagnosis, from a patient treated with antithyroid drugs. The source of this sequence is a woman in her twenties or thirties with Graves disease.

CDR3 in DNA: TGTGCCAGCAGTTACGCAACCGGGACAGGGGTATTTTCGGCTGAAGCTTTCTTT. This sequence encodes CASSYATGTGVFSAEAFF. This chain connects TRBV6-2 or TRBV6-3 to TRBJ1-1; TRBD1 matches at 10 bases. Per the germline V gene, CDR1 is MNHEY and CDR2 is SVGEGT. Trimming took 2 bases from V and 6 from J; bases not matched to a gene: 15. This CDR3 has 18 amino acids.